The rows below give T cell receptor beta chains drawn from one sample of a study of T cells in Graves' hyperthyroidism and ophthalmopathy. TCRdb reprocessed the multiplex PCR reads via MiXCR and lists one record per CDR3 protein. The sample has 350,000 or so distinct CDR3 sequences, about a sixth seen once; the top ten hold roughly a sixth. The source material was blood. The source of these receptors is a woman between 40 and 50 years old with Graves' ophthalmopathy. The CDR3 runs from the conserved cysteine through the conserved F or W.

j_gene	v_gene	CDR3aa
TRBJ2-7	TRBV6-1	CASIPQGTGYYEQYF
TRBJ2-7	TRBV20-1	CSAIGQGSHEQYF
TRBJ2-7	TRBV6-1	CASSEGTNYEQYF
TRBJ2-7	TRBV20-1	CSADRGPSYEQYF
TRBJ1-1	TRBV2	CASSSRRNTEAYF
TRBJ2-5	TRBV2	CASSEGVYQETQYF
TRBJ2-2	TRBV29-1	CSVDSGMRNTGELFF
TRBJ2-4	TRBV11-2	CASSPEGPKNIQYF
TRBJ2-7	TRBV25-1	CASRGLGLREQYF
TRBJ2-3	TRBV20-1	CSARDHKREGQADTQYF
TRBJ1-2	TRBV28	CASSWTNYGYTF
TRBJ1-1	TRBV7-2	CASSSTGGNTEAFF
TRBJ1-5	TRBV12-3/TRBV12-4	CASSLVRGSFNQPQHF
TRBJ1-3	TRBV29-1	CSVGSVGNTIYF